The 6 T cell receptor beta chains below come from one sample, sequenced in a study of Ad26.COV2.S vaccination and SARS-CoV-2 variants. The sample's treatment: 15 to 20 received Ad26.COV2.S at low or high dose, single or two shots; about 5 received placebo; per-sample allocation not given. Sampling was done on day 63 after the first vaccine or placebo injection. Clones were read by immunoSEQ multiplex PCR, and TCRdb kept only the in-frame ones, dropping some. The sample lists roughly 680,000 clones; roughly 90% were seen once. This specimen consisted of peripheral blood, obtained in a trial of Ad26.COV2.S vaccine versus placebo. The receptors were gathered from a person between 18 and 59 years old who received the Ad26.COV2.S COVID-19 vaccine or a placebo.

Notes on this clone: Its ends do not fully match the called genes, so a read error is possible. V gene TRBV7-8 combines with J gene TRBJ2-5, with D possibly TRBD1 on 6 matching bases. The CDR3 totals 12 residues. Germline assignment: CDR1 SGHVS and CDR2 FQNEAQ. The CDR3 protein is CASSPFTGHGNF. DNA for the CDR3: TGTGCCAGCAGCCCATTCACAGGGCATGGGAACTTC.

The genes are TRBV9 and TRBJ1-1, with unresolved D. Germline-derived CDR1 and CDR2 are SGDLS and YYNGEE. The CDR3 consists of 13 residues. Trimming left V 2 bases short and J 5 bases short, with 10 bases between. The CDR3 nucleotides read TGTGCCAGCAGCGTTGTGGGTTGGACTGAAGCTTTCTTT. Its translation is CASSVVGWTEAFF.

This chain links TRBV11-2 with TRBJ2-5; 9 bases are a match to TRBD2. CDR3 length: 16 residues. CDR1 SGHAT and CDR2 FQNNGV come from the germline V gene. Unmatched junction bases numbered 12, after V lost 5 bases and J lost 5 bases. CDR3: CASSPSGRGGWETQYF. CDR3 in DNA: TGTGCCAGCAGCCCCTCGGGGCGGGGGGGCTGGGAGACCCAGTACTTC.

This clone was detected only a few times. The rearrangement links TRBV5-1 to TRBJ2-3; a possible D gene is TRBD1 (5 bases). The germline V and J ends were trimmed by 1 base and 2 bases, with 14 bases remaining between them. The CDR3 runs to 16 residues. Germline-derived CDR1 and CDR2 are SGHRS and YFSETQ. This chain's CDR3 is CASSLNGHSFTDTQYF. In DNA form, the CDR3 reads TGCGCCAGCAGCTTGAATGGACATTCCTTCACAGATACGCAGTATTTT.

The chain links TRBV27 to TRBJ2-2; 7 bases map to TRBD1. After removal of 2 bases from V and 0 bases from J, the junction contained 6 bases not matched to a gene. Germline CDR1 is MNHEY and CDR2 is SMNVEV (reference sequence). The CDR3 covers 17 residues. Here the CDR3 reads CASSLQTGFANTGELFF. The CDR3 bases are TGTGCCAGCAGTTTACAGACAGGGTTCGCGAACACCGGGGAGCTGTTTTTT.

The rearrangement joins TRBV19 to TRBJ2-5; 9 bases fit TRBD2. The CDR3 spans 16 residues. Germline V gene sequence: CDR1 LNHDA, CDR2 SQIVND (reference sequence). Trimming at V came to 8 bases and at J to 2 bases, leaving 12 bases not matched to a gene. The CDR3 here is CASSPPSTSGQETQYF. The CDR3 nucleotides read TGTGCCAGTTCACCTCCCTCGACTAGCGGACAAGAGACCCAGTACTTC.